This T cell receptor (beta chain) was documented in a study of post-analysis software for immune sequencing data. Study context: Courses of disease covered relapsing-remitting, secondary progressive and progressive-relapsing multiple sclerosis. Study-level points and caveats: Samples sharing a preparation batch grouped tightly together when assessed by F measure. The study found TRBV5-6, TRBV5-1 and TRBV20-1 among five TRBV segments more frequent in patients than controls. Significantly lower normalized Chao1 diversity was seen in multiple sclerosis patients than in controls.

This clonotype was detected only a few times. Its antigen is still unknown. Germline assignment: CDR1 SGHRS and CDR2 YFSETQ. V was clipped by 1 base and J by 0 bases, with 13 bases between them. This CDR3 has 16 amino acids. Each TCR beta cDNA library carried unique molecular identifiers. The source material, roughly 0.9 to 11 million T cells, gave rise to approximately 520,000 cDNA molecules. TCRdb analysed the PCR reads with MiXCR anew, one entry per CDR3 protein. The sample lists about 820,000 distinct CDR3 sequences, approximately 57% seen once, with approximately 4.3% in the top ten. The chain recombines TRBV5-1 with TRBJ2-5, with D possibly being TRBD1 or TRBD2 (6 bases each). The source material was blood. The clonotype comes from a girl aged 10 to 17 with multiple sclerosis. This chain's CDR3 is CASSLRGPYNQETQYF. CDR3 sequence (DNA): TGCGCCAGCAGCTTGCGGGGGCCCTACAACCAAGAGACCCAGTACTTC.